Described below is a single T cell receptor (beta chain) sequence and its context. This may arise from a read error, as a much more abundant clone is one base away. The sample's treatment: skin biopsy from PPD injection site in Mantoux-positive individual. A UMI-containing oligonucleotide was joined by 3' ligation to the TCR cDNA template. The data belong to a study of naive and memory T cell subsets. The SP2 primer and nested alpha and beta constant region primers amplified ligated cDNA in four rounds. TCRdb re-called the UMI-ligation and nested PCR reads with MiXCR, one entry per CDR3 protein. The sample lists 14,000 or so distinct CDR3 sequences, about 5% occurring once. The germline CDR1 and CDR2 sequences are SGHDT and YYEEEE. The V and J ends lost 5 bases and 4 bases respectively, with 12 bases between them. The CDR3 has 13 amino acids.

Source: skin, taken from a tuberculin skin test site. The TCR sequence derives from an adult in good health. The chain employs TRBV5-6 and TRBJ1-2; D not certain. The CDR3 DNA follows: TGTGCCAGCAGTGTGGGGAGAGGCTATGGCTACACCTTC. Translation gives CASSVGRGYGYTF.